Included here is one T cell receptor beta chain sequence, with context. Germline lookup yields CDR1 SNHLY and CDR2 FYNNEI. The CDR3 loop spans 14 amino acids. V gave up 3 bases and J gave up 7 bases, with 15 bases separating them. The source of the sample is a study of control samples from healthy donors and cancer patients. Sequencing was performed with immunoSEQ multiplex PCR; in TCRdb, only in-frame clones are kept and a portion is missing. The data contain roughly 100,000 clones, around 90% of them singletons. The J gene is TRBJ2-5, the V gene TRBV2; D may match TRBD1 or TRBD2 (5 bases each). The sequenced material came from blood. The receptor's source is a man aged 30-40 years in good health. Here the CDR3 DNA reads TGTGCCAGCAGTGAGTCGGGACCCCGGCTGACCCAGTACTTC. Translated: CASSESGPRLTQYF. The full variable domain, rest sourced from reference TRBV2 and TRBJ2-5, is EPEVTQTPSHQVTQMGQEVILRCVPISNHLYFYWYRQILGQKVEFLVSFYNNEISEKSEIFDDQFSVERPDGSNFTLKIRSTKLEDSAMYFCASSESGPRLTQYFGPGTRLLVL.